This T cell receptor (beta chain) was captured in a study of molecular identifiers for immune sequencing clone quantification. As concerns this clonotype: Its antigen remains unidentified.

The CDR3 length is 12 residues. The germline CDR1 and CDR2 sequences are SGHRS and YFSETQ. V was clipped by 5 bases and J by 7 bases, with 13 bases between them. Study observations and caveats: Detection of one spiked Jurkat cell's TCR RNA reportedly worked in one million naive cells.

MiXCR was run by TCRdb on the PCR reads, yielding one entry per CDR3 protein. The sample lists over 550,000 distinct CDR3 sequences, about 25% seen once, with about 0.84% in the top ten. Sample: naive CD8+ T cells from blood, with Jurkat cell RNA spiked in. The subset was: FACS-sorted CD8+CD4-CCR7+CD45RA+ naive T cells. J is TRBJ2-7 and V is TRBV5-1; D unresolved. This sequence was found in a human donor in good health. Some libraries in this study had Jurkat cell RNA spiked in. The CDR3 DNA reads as TGCGCCAGCAGTTCCGAACTGAGGGAGCAGTACTTC. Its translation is CASSSELREQYF.